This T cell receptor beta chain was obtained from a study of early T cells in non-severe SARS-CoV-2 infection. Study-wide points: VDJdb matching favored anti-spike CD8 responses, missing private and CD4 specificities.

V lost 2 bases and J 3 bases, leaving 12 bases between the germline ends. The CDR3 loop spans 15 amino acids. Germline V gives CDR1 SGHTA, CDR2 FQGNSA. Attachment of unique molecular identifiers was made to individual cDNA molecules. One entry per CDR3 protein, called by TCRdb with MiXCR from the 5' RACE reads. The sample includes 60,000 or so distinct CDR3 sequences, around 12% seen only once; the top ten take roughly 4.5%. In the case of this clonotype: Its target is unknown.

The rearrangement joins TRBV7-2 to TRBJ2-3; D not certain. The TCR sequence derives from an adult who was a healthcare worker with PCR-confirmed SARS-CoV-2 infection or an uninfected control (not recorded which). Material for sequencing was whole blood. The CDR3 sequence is CASSLSLSTTDTQYF. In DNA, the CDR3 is TGTGCCAGCAGCTTATCCCTTAGCACGACAGATACGCAGTATTTT.